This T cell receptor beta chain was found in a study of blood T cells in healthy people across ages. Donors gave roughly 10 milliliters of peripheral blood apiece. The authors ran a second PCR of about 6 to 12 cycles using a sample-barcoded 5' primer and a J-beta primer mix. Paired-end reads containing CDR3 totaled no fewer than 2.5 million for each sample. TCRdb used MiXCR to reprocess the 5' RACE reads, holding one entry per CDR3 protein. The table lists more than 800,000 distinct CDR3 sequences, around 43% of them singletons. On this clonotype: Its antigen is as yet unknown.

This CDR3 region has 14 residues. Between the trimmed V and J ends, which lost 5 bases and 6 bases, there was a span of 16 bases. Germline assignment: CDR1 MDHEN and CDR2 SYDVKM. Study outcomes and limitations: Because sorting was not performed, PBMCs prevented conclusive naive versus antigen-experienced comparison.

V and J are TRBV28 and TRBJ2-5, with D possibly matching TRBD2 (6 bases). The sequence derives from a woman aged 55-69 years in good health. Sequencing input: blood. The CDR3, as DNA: TGTGCCAGCAGTGACCCCGGGACTGAGAAGACCCAGTACTTC. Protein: CASSDPGTEKTQYF.